This paragraph covers one T cell receptor (beta chain) sequence. Its antigen specificity is not known. The junction does not match germline at one end; this may be a read error. This record belongs to a study of CD8+CD57+ T cells in acquired aplastic anemia (dated 2018 in TCRdb). Study-wide context: Extracted DNA from sorted CD4+ and CD8+ cells averaged around 3.4 ug, ranging from roughly 0.2 to 30 ug. CD8+CD57+ expansion was defined as frequency above the mean frequency observed in healthy subjects.

The paper's findings and limits, for the study overall: Around 27 CD8+ CDR3 sequences were shared between patients and controls but appeared highly expressed in patients and within their immunodominant clones. CD8+ Simpson's diversity did not differ significantly between patients and healthy controls (P=0.060).

Taken from the germline V gene, the CDR1 and CDR2 loops are SGHTA and FQGTGA. Spanning cysteine to phenylalanine, the CDR3 consists of 15 amino acids. Only the CDR3 DNA is retained, 45 bases long and in frame from the first base. Profiling of TCR beta VDJ combinations and CDR3 sequences used genomic DNA as the template. An Illumina HiSeq 2000 was used for TCR repertoire sequencing. The authors processed their data as follows. TRBV/TRBJ rearrangement plots, CDR3 size and DJ length profiles, and Simpson's diversity index were used to evaluate the repertoires. The immunodominant clone was defined as the most abundant DNA sequence in deep sequencing data. CDR3 amino acid sequences were screened for sharing across subjects and were compared with published repertoires and the VDJdb database. TCRdb itself trimmed the public reads at Q25 with fastp, ran MiXCR and retained productive beta chains. Each entry is one CDR3 protein sequence, shown with its most common DNA and genes. The V and J calls here are based on TCRdb, not the publication. Present in this sample are under 250,000 distinct CDR3 sequences, approximately 50% of which were seen just once. 7% to 10% of the sample is held by the ten biggest clonotypes.

Flow cytometry had shown CD8+CD57+ cell expansion in the patients selected for sequencing. Every patient had a diagnosis of severe acquired aplastic anemia based on International Study of Aplastic Anemia and Agranulocytosis and Camitta criteria. No patient had received any therapy when blood was sampled. The study deep-sequenced TCR repertoires of sorted CD4+ and CD8+ blood T cells from severe aplastic anemia patients and healthy subjects. Patients were enrolled under clinicaltrials.gov protocols 00001620, 01623167, 00001397, 00071045, 00081523 and 00961064 in the USA. Ficoll-Paque density gradient centrifugation was used to isolate peripheral blood mononuclear cells. Before DNA extraction, CD4+ and CD8+ T cells were sorted with FACS or magnetic beads.

The chain couples TRBV7-3 to TRBJ2-3; TRBD2 is a possible D gene, resting on 5 matching bases. This clonotype was obtained from a human donor with aplastic anemia. Sequencing input: sorted CD4+, CD8+, or CD8+CD57+ T cells (not recorded which) from PBMCs. For the CDR3, the sequence is CASSQRTGSTDTQYF. The nucleotide sequence reads TGCGCCAGCAGCCAACGGACGGGGAGCACAGATACGCAGTATTTT.